A single TCR beta chain is shown here with its context. Germline CDR1 and CDR2: SGHTS and YDEGEE. CDR3 length: 16 residues. After removal of 4 bases from V and 3 bases from J, the junction contained 10 bases not matched to a gene. This entry is derived from a study of blood T cell repertoires in COVID-19. Study as a whole: Sample material is recorded as cDNA or gDNA derived from T cells, B-cell-depleted T cells, or PBMCs.

Original data processing: The assay estimated nucleated cells by amplifying reference gene primers. The assay was immunoSEQ multiplex PCR, and TCRdb's table has in-frame clones only and misses some. V and J calls and clone size are those listed in that table; D and trimming were worked out from the DNA. The repertoire includes 150,000 to 200,000 clones, around three quarters of them detected once, and roughly a sixth sits in the top ten. The chain couples TRBV5-8 to TRBJ1-5; 7 nucleotides match TRBD1. This receptor was taken from a woman aged 45-59 years with acute COVID-19. The specimen sequenced was PBMCs or T cells enriched from blood (not recorded which). The CDR3 loop reads CASSPHRGVTNQPQHF. The CDR3 coding sequence is TGTGCCAGCAGCCCCCACAGGGGCGTCACCAATCAGCCCCAGCATTTT.